These T cell receptor beta chains were read from a single sample in a study of blood T cell repertoires in COVID-19. The table came from immunoSEQ multiplex PCR; TCRdb's copy has only in-frame clones and leaves some out. The data contain around 31,000 clones, around 92% of them seen just once; the ten biggest clones take up roughly 0.59%. Sequencing input: peripheral blood. The receptors here all came from a woman aged 40-49 years with active or convalescent COVID-19. CDR3s include the opening cysteine and the closing phenylalanine or tryptophan. Each record gives: V gene, D gene, clone size, J gene, CDR3 DNA, CDR3 protein. D genes are given only for firm matches. Some rows mark clone size as missing; the rest say once, few, many or name a class of expanded clone.

TRBV28	TRBD2	.	TRBJ2-1	TGTGCCAGCAGTTCCCTCTGGCTAGCGGGAGAAGTCGATGAGCAGTTCTTC	CASSSLWLAGEVDEQFF
TRBV29-1	.	.	TRBJ1-3	TGCAGCGTTGTGGGAGGATCTGGAAACACCATATATTTT	CSVVGGSGNTIYF
TRBV5-1	.	.	TRBJ1-6	TGCGCCAGCAGCTTCGAATTGGCCGCGGCCAGAAATTCACCCCTCCACTTT	CASSFELAAARNSPLHF
TRBV29-1	TRBD1	.	TRBJ1-2	TGCAGCGTAGCAGGGACAGGGGATTTTTATGGCTACACCTTC	CSVAGTGDFYGYTF
TRBV30	.	once	TRBJ1-1	TGTGCCTCGAGCGGGGGGCAAGGGATTGAAGCTTTCTTT	CASSGGQGIEAFF
TRBV5-4	.	.	TRBJ1-2	TGTGCCAGCAGCCCCGGAGGGCAGGCGAACTATGGCTACACCTTC	CASSPGGQANYGYTF
TRBV10-2	.	.	TRBJ2-1	TGCGCCAGCAGTCTTGTCGGTGAGCAGTTCTTC	CASSLVGEQFF
TRBV29-1	TRBD1	.	TRBJ2-4	TGCAGCGTCTTGACAGGGGTCATTCAGTACTTC	CSVLTGVIQYF
TRBV29-1	TRBD1	.	TRBJ2-7	TGCAGCGCACGGGACAGTACCTACGAGCAGTACTTC	CSARDSTYEQYF
TRBV6-5	.	.	TRBJ1-2	TGTGCCAGCAGGAAACAGGGTAGCTATGGCTACACCTTC	CASRKQGSYGYTF
TRBV27	TRBD1	.	TRBJ2-2	TGTGCCAGCACCTCGACAGGGGCCGGGGAGCTGTTTTTT	CASTSTGAGELFF
TRBV7-6	TRBD1	.	TRBJ1-3	TGTGCCAGCAGCTCGGGCCCTAGGACAGGGGCGCATGGAAACACCATATATTTT	CASSSGPRTGAHGNTIYF
TRBV7-2	.	once	TRBJ2-5	TGTGCCAGCAGCCCCGACTATTTAACCCAAGAGACCCAGTACTTC	CASSPDYLTQETQYF
TRBV6-1	TRBD2	.	TRBJ2-1	TGTGCCAGCAGTGAGCAGGGACTAGCGGGGGTTAGGGATGAGCAGTTCTTC	CASSEQGLAGVRDEQFF
TRBV11-1	TRBD1	once	TRBJ1-1	TGTGCCAGCAGCTTAGGTAGGGGGCGACGTACTGAAGCTTTCTTT	CASSLGRGRRTEAFF
TRBV7-2	TRBD1	.	TRBJ1-1	TGTGCCAGCAGCTTAGTTACAGGGGACGCTTTCTTT	CASSLVTGDAFF
TRBV7-3	.	.	TRBJ1-1	TGTGCCAGCAGCTCCACAGGGCCAACTGAAGCTTTCTTT	CASSSTGPTEAFF
TRBV29-1	.	.	TRBJ2-3	TGCAGCTTTGGACAGCCCGGCACAGATACGCAGTATTTT	CSFGQPGTDTQYF
TRBV18	TRBD1	.	TRBJ2-7	TGTGCCAGCTCACGGCGGGACAGGGGTTACGAGCAGTACTTC	CASSRRDRGYEQYF
TRBV10-3	.	.	TRBJ2-4	TGTGCCATCAGTGGCGACCTAGACGGAGCCAAAAACATTCAGTACTTC	CAISGDLDGAKNIQYF
TRBV19	.	.	TRBJ1-6	TGTGCCAGTACGGGTTTCGGCGGTAATTCACCCCTCCACTTT	CASTGFGGNSPLHF
TRBV19	.	.	TRBJ2-7	TGTGCCACCCGTAGCGGCTACGAGCAGTACTTC	CATRSGYEQYF
TRBV4-1	TRBD1	.	TRBJ2-1	TGCGCCAGCAGCCAAGATCCAGGGGGAACGAATGAGCAGTTCTTC	CASSQDPGGTNEQFF
TRBV5-1	.	.	TRBJ1-3	TGCGCCAGCAGCTTGGACACAGGCGCGGGAAACACCATATATTTT	CASSLDTGAGNTIYF
TRBV5-4	.	.	TRBJ2-7	TGTGCCAGCAGCTTGGGTAGCGCAGACTACGAGCAGTACTTC	CASSLGSADYEQYF
TRBV24-1	.	.	TRBJ2-7	TGTGCCACCAGTGATCCGACAGACCGTAAGGGGGAGCAGTACTTC	CATSDPTDRKGEQYF
TRBV7-2	TRBD1	few	TRBJ2-7	TGTGCCAGCAGAGTGACAGGGGGCGTCTACGAGCAGTACTTC	CASRVTGGVYEQYF
TRBV27	.	.	TRBJ2-2	.	CASSFLAGRRDTGELFF
TRBV6-5	TRBD1	.	TRBJ1-1	TGTGCCAGCAGTAATACAGGGGGCCGGGGCGCTGAAGCTTTCTTT	CASSNTGGRGAEAFF
TRBV7-6	TRBD2	.	TRBJ2-1	TGTGCCAGCAGCCCCACTAGCGGGGTGGGGGATGAGCAGTTCTTC	CASSPTSGVGDEQFF
TRBV13	.	.	TRBJ1-5	TGTGCCAGCAGCTTAATGGGGCACGATCAGCCCCAGCATTTT	CASSLMGHDQPQHF
TRBV2	TRBD1	.	TRBJ1-5	TGTGCCAGCAGAGGGACAGCGAACAATCAGCCCCAGCATTTT	CASRGTANNQPQHF
TRBV5-1	TRBD1	.	TRBJ1-6	TGCGCCAGCAGCGACGGACAGGGAAGCTCCTATAATTCACCCCTCCACTTT	CASSDGQGSSYNSPLHF
TRBV3-1/TRBV3-2	.	few	TRBJ1-3	TGTGCCAGCAGCCAAGGGGGACTGGGAAACACCATATATTTT	CASSQGGLGNTIYF
TRBV28	.	.	TRBJ2-1	TGTGCCAGCTCCTCCTGGGTGGCGGGCAATGAGCAGTTCTTC	CASSSWVAGNEQFF
TRBV4-2	.	.	TRBJ1-2	TGTGCCAGCAGTGCCGGACCGGGAGGCTACACCTTC	CASSAGPGGYTF
TRBV10-3	TRBD1	.	TRBJ2-2	TGTGCCACCATGGACAGGGGGCAGAACGGGGAGCTGTTTTTT	CATMDRGQNGELFF
TRBV6-1	.	.	TRBJ2-3	TGTGCCAGCAGTGAACCAGACAAGGATACGCAGTATTTT	CASSEPDKDTQYF
TRBV9	TRBD1	.	TRBJ1-6	TGTGCCAGCAGCGTAGGACAGGGCCAGGGGTCACCCCTCCACTTT	CASSVGQGQGSPLHF
TRBV19	.	.	TRBJ1-6	TGTGCCAGTAGTATTATGGTTTCGGTGAATTCACCCCTCCACTTT	CASSIMVSVNSPLHF
TRBV15	.	once	TRBJ1-2	TGTGCCACCACCGGGAGACGGGAGGTTAACTATGGCTACACCTTC	CATTGRREVNYGYTF
TRBV7-3	.	.	TRBJ2-1	TGTGCCAGCAGCCCTTCCGTCGGTGAGCAGTTCTTC	CASSPSVGEQFF
TRBV6-6	.	.	TRBJ1-3	TGTGCCAGCAGTCCCCCCTCCGATACAGGGATCCACTCTGGAAACACCATATATTTT	CASSPPSDTGIHSGNTIYF
TRBV4-1	TRBD1	.	TRBJ2-1	TGCGCCAGCAGCCGGGGACAGGGCTACAATGAGCAGTTCTTC	CASSRGQGYNEQFF
TRBV12-5	.	.	TRBJ2-2	TGTGCTAGTGGTTTCGGGGGTGCCGGGGAGCTGTTTTTT	CASGFGGAGELFF
TRBV19	.	.	TRBJ2-7	TGTGCCAGTATGTCCAGGGGAGAAACCTACGAGCAGTACTTC	CASMSRGETYEQYF
TRBV30	TRBD1	.	TRBJ2-7	TGTGCCTGGGACCCTTGGACAGGGTCTTACGAGCAGTACTTC	CAWDPWTGSYEQYF
TRBV7-8	.	.	TRBJ1-2	TGTGCCAGCAGCTTAGTTCGTTTCCAGACCTCAGGGCATGGCTACACCTTC	CASSLVRFQTSGHGYTF
TRBV11-2	TRBD2	once	TRBJ2-3	TGTGCCAGCAGCCCGGGACTAGCGGGCTCGGCGGAAGATACGCAGTATTTT	CASSPGLAGSAEDTQYF
TRBV2	TRBD1	.	TRBJ2-7	TGTGCCCGACAGGGTAGACACGAGCAGTACTTC	CARQGRHEQYF
TRBV9	TRBD2	once	TRBJ2-1	TGTGCCAGCAGCGTAGCCCCGCCGGCGGGGGGGTCGGATGAGCAGTTCTTC	CASSVAPPAGGSDEQFF
TRBV6-1	TRBD2	.	TRBJ2-1	TGTGCCAGCAGTGAAGGGGTAGCGGGAGTCCAGGAGCAGTTCTTC	CASSEGVAGVQEQFF
TRBV25-1	.	.	TRBJ1-2	TGTGCCACACACCTCGAGGGCGGGGGCTACACCTTC	CATHLEGGGYTF
TRBV9	TRBD1	once	TRBJ1-4	TGTGCCAGCAGCGAACGGGACAGGGCCCTCCGAGGGGAAAAACTGTTTTTT	CASSERDRALRGEKLFF
TRBV25-1	TRBD2	.	TRBJ2-7	TGTGCCAGCAGTGGAGGGGCCAGGAGCGGGAGTGGCTACGAGCAGTACTTC	CASSGGARSGSGYEQYF
TRBV7-2	TRBD2	few	TRBJ2-2	TGTGCCAGCAGCCCGCGAGGACTAGCTTTAACCGGGGAGCTGTTTTTT	CASSPRGLALTGELFF
TRBV3-1/TRBV3-2	TRBD2	.	TRBJ2-3	TGTGCCAGCAGCGCCCGTGCGGGGGGGACAGATACGCAGTATTTT	CASSARAGGTDTQYF
TRBV7-9	TRBD2	.	TRBJ2-7	TGTGCCAGCAGCTTAGCCCCCGAGCGGGGGGGCTACGAGCAGTACTTC	CASSLAPERGGYEQYF
TRBV9	.	.	TRBJ1-4	TGTGCCAGCAGCGTACTCACAGGGATTAATGAAAAACTGTTTTTT	CASSVLTGINEKLFF
TRBV10-3	.	few	TRBJ2-2	TGTGCCATCCGCGGGGACCCGAACACCGGGGAGCTGTTTTTT	CAIRGDPNTGELFF